The 8 T cell receptor beta chains below were found in one sample sequenced in a study of T cell repertoires in cytomegalovirus infection. These TCRs' antigens remain unknown. TCRdb processed the reads anew with MiXCR; each CDR3 protein has one entry. The sample lists about 920,000 distinct CDR3 sequences; around 30% were seen once. Sample: cultured CD8+ T cells from PBMCs, taken from culture after CMV antigen stimulation. The receptors come from a human donor in good health (CMV status not recorded). Some clones in this sample may be carry-over from other donors' samples.

The chain recombines TRBV19 with TRBJ2-4; 11 nucleotides line up with TRBD2. CDR3 length: 18 amino acids. V was pared by 2 bases and J by 4 bases, with 10 bases of the junction left unmatched. Germline values: CDR1 LNHDA, CDR2 SQIVND (reference sequence). The DNA for the CDR3 is TGTGCCAGTAGTATACCCCCGTTAGTAGCGGGGGGGAAAAACATTCAGTACTTC. It specifies CASSIPPLVAGGKNIQYF.

The chain couples TRBV6-5 to TRBJ2-5; TRBD1 aligns across 7 bases. Per germline, CDR1 MNHEY and CDR2 SVGAGI. With V trimmed by 5 bases and J by 5 bases, 5 bases remained unmatched. The CDR3 totals 13 residues. CDR3 nucleotides: TGTGCCAGCAGTGTGGGACAGTGGGAGACCCAGTACTTC. It is translated as CASSVGQWETQYF.

This sequence joins TRBV6-1 and TRBJ2-7; 8 nucleotides agree with TRBD1. The CDR3 has 14 amino acids. Per the germline V gene, CDR1 is MNHNS and CDR2 is SASEGT. V trimming: 7 bases; J trimming: 5 bases; junction bases outside the gene matches: 10. Written as DNA, the CDR3 is TGTGCCAGCAAGGTGGACAGGGCAAAGGACGAGCAGTACTTC. As protein: CASKVDRAKDEQYF.

This clonotype was observed a few times. V gene TRBV6-1 combines with J gene TRBJ1-2; D is undetermined. The CDR3 is 15 amino acids. V was trimmed by 2 bases and J by 3 bases, leaving 13 bases between them. CDR1 is MNHNS and CDR2 is SASEGT in the germline V gene. CDR3 nucleotide sequence: TGTGCCAGCAGTGAAATCTCCACACCGTACTATGGCTACACCTTC. Its translation: CASSEISTPYYGYTF.

This clonotype was detected a few times. V and J are TRBV20-1 and TRBJ2-3; 13 bases agree with TRBD2. This CDR3 has 19 amino acids. Germline CDR1 DFQATT, CDR2 SNEGSKA (reference sequence). The J segment lost 2 bases and the V segment lost 0 bases, leaving 11 bases of the junction unmatched. The DNA for the CDR3 is TGCAGTGCTAGAGATTTTGAACTAGCGGGGGGGATACTCACAGATACGCAGTATTTT. Protein sequence: CSARDFELAGGILTDTQYF.

This clonotype was detected only a few times. The chain couples TRBV12-3 or TRBV12-4 to TRBJ1-1; D not resolved. Trimming shortened V by 3 bases and J by 8 bases, and 13 bases separated the two germline ends. CDR3 length: 13 residues. The CDR3 reads CASSFPGSEEAFF. The CDR3 DNA reads as TGTGCCAGCAGTTTTCCGGGATCTGAGGAAGCTTTCTTT.

The chain joins TRBV6-2 or TRBV6-3 to TRBJ2-7; D possibly corresponds to TRBD2 (5 bases). CDR1 MNHEY and CDR2 SVGEGT come from the germline V gene. This CDR3 comprises 13 residues. The V gene lost 2 bases and the J gene lost 2 bases, with 7 bases spanning the gap. CDR3 sequence reads: CASSYAGTYEQYV. For the CDR3, the DNA is TGTGCCAGCAGTTACGCGGGTACCTACGAGCAGTACGTC.

This clonotype came up many times. This chain connects TRBV7-8 to TRBJ2-1, with TRBD2 identical over 12 bases. The CDR3 is made up of 16 amino acids. V lost 2 bases to trimming and J lost 5 bases; unmatched junction nucleotides: 4. Per the germline V gene, CDR1 is SGHVS and CDR2 is FQNEAQ. CDR3 nucleotides: TGTGCCAGCAGCTTAAGGACTAGCGGGGTCCACAATGAGCAGTTCTTC. Residues: CASSLRTSGVHNEQFF.